This passage covers 8 T cell receptor beta chains from one sample sequenced in a study of blood T cell repertoires in COVID-19. Measured with immunoSEQ multiplex PCR; TCRdb has only the in-frame clones, and not every one. The sample holds fewer than 300,000 clones; less than 85% are singletons and the top ten take less than 4%. The sequenced sample consisted of peripheral blood. The receptor set was obtained from a woman aged 18-35 years with acute or convalescent COVID-19.

The V gene is TRBV3-1 (or the pseudogene TRBV3-2), the J gene TRBJ2-3; 8 bases align to TRBD2. The CDR3 totals 16 residues. The germline V gene encodes CDR1 LGHDT and CDR2 YNNKEL (reference sequence). The V gene end was trimmed by 4 bases and the J gene end by 7 bases; junction bases not matched to a gene: 13. The CDR3, as DNA: TGTGCCAGCAGCCCCTCTGGCGGGAGGAGGGTTAATACGCAGTATTTT. This codes for CASSPSGGRRVNTQYF.

This clone is a singleton in its sample. This chain links TRBV3-1 (or the pseudogene TRBV3-2) with TRBJ2-1; perhaps TRBD2 as D (6 bases). Trimming took off 4 bases at V and 5 bases at J, with 15 bases between the two ends. The CDR3 extends over 15 amino acids. Germline V lookup: CDR1 LGHDT, CDR2 YNNKEL (reference sequence). The CDR3: CASSRLSGGNNEQFF. CDR3 nucleotides: TGTGCCAGCAGCCGGCTTAGCGGAGGGAACAATGAGCAGTTCTTC.

V is TRBV6-1 and J is TRBJ2-3; 8 bases fit TRBD2. CDR3 length: 18 amino acids. Germline V lookup: CDR1 MNHNS, CDR2 SASEGT. The J segment lost 5 bases and the V segment lost 3 bases, leaving 16 bases of the junction unmatched. The CDR3 loop is CASSDRQLAEDGGDTQYF. The CDR3 DNA is TGTGCCAGCAGTGACAGACAACTAGCGGAGGACGGCGGAGATACGCAGTATTTT.

The table lists this clone with a count of one. The rearrangement joins TRBV7-3 to TRBJ2-2; D perhaps matches TRBD2 (5 bases). The V gene's germline CDR1 is SGHTA and CDR2 FQGTGA. The germline V and J ends were trimmed by 6 bases and 0 bases, with 8 bases remaining between them. The CDR3 runs 14 residues. CDR3 protein: CASRRAPNTGELFF. CDR3 in DNA: TGTGCCAGCAGGCGGGCCCCGAACACCGGGGAGCTGTTTTTT.

The CDR3 sequence: CASSPFLTSGSYNEQFF. In DNA, the CDR3 is TGTGCCAGCAGCCCCTTCTTGACTAGCGGCTCCTACAATGAGCAGTTCTTC. The chain recombines TRBV9 with TRBJ2-1; 9 nucleotides match TRBD2. V gave up 4 bases and J gave up 0 bases; unmatched junction bases: 8. Germline lookup yields CDR1 SGDLS and CDR2 YYNGEE. This CDR3 is 17 amino acids long. Variable domain in full (rest from reference TRBV9 and TRBJ2-1): DSGVTQTPKHLITATGQRVTLRCSPRSGDLSVYWYQQSLDQGLQFLIQYYNGEERAKGNILERFSAQQFPDLHSELNLSSLELGDSALYFCASSPFLTSGSYNEQFFGPGTRLTVL.

The chain links TRBV4-1 to TRBJ1-6; 10 bases match TRBD1. This CDR3 spans 17 amino acids. The ends lost 0 bases at V and 9 bases at J; junction bases unmatched: 8. Germline V CDR1 and CDR2: MGHRA, YSYEKL. CDR3 nucleotide sequence: TGCGCCAGCAGCCAAGATGGAACGGGACAGGGGTTTTCACCCCTCCACTTT. As protein: CASSQDGTGQGFSPLHF.

The rearrangement uses TRBV29-1 and TRBJ2-1; 8 nucleotides agree with TRBD1. Per germline, CDR1 SQVTM and CDR2 ANQGSEA. The CDR3 sequence is 14 residues long. Trimming took 8 bases from V and 0 from J; bases not matched to a gene: 6. In DNA, the CDR3 is TGCAGCACCCGACAGGGGTCCTCCTACAATGAGCAGTTCTTC. Residues: CSTRQGSSYNEQFF.

The genes are TRBV5-1 and TRBJ1-5; the D is unclear. With 5 bases removed from V and 2 bases from J, the gap between germline ends came to 17 bases. The CDR3 is made up of 16 amino acids. Germline values: CDR1 SGHRS, CDR2 YFSETQ. The CDR3 DNA reads TGCGCCAGCAGTTCGGACGGCCTCGGGGGCAATCAGCCCCAGCATTTT. Amino acid sequence: CASSSDGLGGNQPQHF.